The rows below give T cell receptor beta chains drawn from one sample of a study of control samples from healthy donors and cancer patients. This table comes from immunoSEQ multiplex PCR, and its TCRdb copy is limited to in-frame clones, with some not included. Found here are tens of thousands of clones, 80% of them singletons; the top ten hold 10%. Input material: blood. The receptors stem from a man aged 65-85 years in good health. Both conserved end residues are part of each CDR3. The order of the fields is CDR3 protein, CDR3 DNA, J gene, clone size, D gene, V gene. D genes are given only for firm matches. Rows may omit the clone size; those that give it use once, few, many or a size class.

CASSLGLAGYRTSTDTQYF	TGCGCCAGCAGCTTGGGACTAGCGGGATATCGTACTAGCACAGATACGCAGTATTTT	TRBJ2-3	NA	TRBD2	TRBV5-1
CATSRLQGSQTGELFF	TGTGCCACCAGCAGGCTACAGGGGAGTCAAACCGGGGAGCTGTTTTTT	TRBJ2-2	NA	TRBD1	TRBV15
CASSLSSGGLTDTQYF	TGTGCCAGCAGCCTGTCTAGCGGGGGGCTCACAGATACGCAGTATTTT	TRBJ2-3	NA	TRBD2	TRBV3-1/TRBV3-2
CASSSGGRLEAFF	TGTGCCAGCTCCAGTGGGGGGCGGTTAGAAGCTTTCTTT	TRBJ1-1	few	NA	TRBV6-6
CASRFQTGAEAFF	TGTGCCAGCAGATTCCAGACAGGCGCTGAAGCTTTCTTT	TRBJ1-1	NA	NA	TRBV12-3/TRBV12-4
CATSDPRTGGLNGYTF	TGTGCCACCAGTGACCCGCGGACGGGTGGGTTGAATGGCTACACCTTC	TRBJ1-2	NA	NA	TRBV24-1
CASTRRVDRLAGGKNEQYF	TGTGCCAGCACCCGGAGGGTCGATCGACTAGCGGGAGGGAAGAACGAGCAGTACTTC	TRBJ2-7	NA	TRBD2	TRBV5-6
CAWSGWDGGTQYF	TGTGCCTGGAGTGGATGGGACGGCGGGACCCAGTACTTC	TRBJ2-5	NA	NA	TRBV30
CASSLRSSGANVLTF	TGTGCCAGCAGCTTACGGAGCTCCGGGGCCAACGTCCTGACTTTC	TRBJ2-6	NA	NA	TRBV5-4
CASSPIMGPGYTF	TGCGCCAGCAGCCCCATTATGGGGCCTGGCTACACCTTC	TRBJ1-2	NA	NA	TRBV5-1
CASSLTGNTDTQYF	TGTGCCAGCAGCCTTACCGGGAACACAGATACGCAGTATTTT	TRBJ2-3	NA	NA	TRBV7-3
CASSSIGVAKNIQYF	TGTGCCAGTAGTAGTATAGGCGTAGCCAAAAACATTCAGTACTTC	TRBJ2-4	NA	NA	TRBV19
CASSQDAYEQYF	TGCGCCAGCAGTCAGGATGCCTACGAGCAGTACTTC	TRBJ2-7	NA	NA	TRBV23-1
CASRGGDRGLCTF	TGTGCCAGCAGAGGTGGGGACAGGGGGCTTTGCACCTTC	TRBJ1-2	NA	TRBD1	TRBV28
CASSLGVTGEQFF	TGCGCCAGCAGCTTGGGAGTGACAGGGGAGCAGTTCTTC	TRBJ2-1	NA	TRBD1	TRBV5-1
CASSVLPGETQYF	TGTGCCAGCAGTGTACTGCCGGGGGAGACCCAGTACTTC	TRBJ2-5	NA	NA	TRBV2
CASRAGLPTINEQFF	TGTGCCAGCAGGGCCGGACTCCCGACGATTAATGAGCAGTTCTTC	TRBJ2-1	NA	NA	TRBV11-2
CASSFGPGNEAFF	TGTGCCAGCAGCTTCGGTCCAGGAAATGAAGCTTTCTTT	TRBJ1-1	NA	NA	TRBV7-2
CASSPSLAGGTDTQYF	TGTGCCAGCTCACCATCGCTAGCGGGCGGCACAGATACGCAGTATTTT	TRBJ2-3	NA	TRBD2	TRBV18
CASQPLNSYNEQFF	TGCGCCAGCCAACCCCTGAACTCCTACAATGAGCAGTTCTTC	TRBJ2-1	NA	NA	TRBV5-1
CASRGQGARTEAFF	TGTGCCAGCAGGGGACAGGGGGCGCGAACTGAAGCTTTCTTT	TRBJ1-1	NA	TRBD1	TRBV2
CATSRDVTDTQYF	TGTGCCACCAGCAGAGACGTCACAGATACGCAGTATTTT	TRBJ2-3	NA	NA	TRBV15
CASSPPGGRKETQYF	TGTGCCAGCTCACCTCCGGGAGGAAGAAAAGAGACCCAGTACTTC	TRBJ2-5	NA	TRBD2	TRBV18
CASSPPSGGITDTQYF	TGTGCCAGCTCACCTCCCTCGGGGGGGATTACAGATACGCAGTATTTT	TRBJ2-3	NA	TRBD2	TRBV18
CASSSQAALQETQYF	TGTGCCAGCAGTTCCCAAGCAGCTTTGCAAGAGACCCAGTACTTC	TRBJ2-5	NA	NA	TRBV28
CASSYLHTLRDTEAFF	TGTGCCAGCAGTTACCTACACACCCTCCGGGACACTGAAGCTTTCTTT	TRBJ1-1	NA	NA	TRBV6-5
CASSSYRGGAEAFF	TGTGCCAGCAGCTCGTACAGGGGAGGGGCTGAAGCTTTCTTT	TRBJ1-1	NA	TRBD1	TRBV28
CASSLGGGGQPQHF	TGTGCCAGCAGCTTAGGGGGGGGCGGGCAGCCCCAGCATTTT	TRBJ1-5	NA	NA	TRBV7-2
CASRATGGNEQFF	TGCGCCAGCAGGGCTACTGGGGGCAATGAGCAGTTCTTC	TRBJ2-1	once	NA	TRBV5-1
CATSDRSDTQYF	TGTGCCACCAGTGATAGGTCTGATACGCAGTATTTT	TRBJ2-3	once	NA	TRBV24-1
CSASRRDRDYGYTF	TGCAGTGCTAGTCGTCGGGACAGGGACTATGGCTACACCTTC	TRBJ1-2	NA	TRBD1	TRBV20-1
CASSLQTGRETQYF	TGTGCCAGCTCCCTACAGACAGGGAGGGAGACCCAGTACTTC	TRBJ2-5	NA	NA	TRBV18
CATARGLPTTDTQYF	TGTGCCACCGCCCGGGGACTACCTACCACAGATACGCAGTATTTT	TRBJ2-3	once	TRBD2	TRBV19
CASRQPGNGELFF	TGTGCCAGCAGGCAGCCAGGGAACGGGGAGCTGTTTTTT	TRBJ2-2	NA	NA	TRBV6-5
CASSERGDSKSSGANVLTF	TGTGCCAGCAGTGAAAGGGGGGACAGTAAGAGCTCTGGGGCCAACGTCCTGACTTTC	TRBJ2-6	NA	NA	TRBV6-1
CASGRISYEQYF	TGTGCCAGCGGACGGATCTCCTACGAGCAGTACTTC	TRBJ2-7	once	NA	TRBV6-5
CASSVRRGTEAFF	TGTGCCAGCAGTGTGAGACGCGGGACTGAAGCTTTCTTT	TRBJ1-1	NA	NA	TRBV6-4